The 18 T cell receptor beta chains in this list originate from one sample, sequenced in a study of monozygotic twins with inflammatory bowel disease. Reanalyzing the 5' RACE reads, TCRdb keeps one entry per CDR3 protein, without DNA. The sample has around 380,000 distinct CDR3 sequences. Sample: blood. These receptors all come from a human donor with ulcerative colitis or Crohn's disease, or a healthy co-twin of an affected twin (not recorded which).

V gene TRBV28 combines with J gene TRBJ1-5; lacking DNA, the TRBD1 call made by TCRdb goes unchecked. Germline CDR1 MDHEN, CDR2 SYDVKM. This CDR3 is built from 14 residues. The CDR3 loop reads CTSSLGTGNQPQHF.

J is TRBJ2-7 and V is TRBV5-1. The CDR3 sequence is 14 residues long. Looked up from germline, CDR1 is SGHRS and CDR2 is YFSETQ. The CDR3 region is CASSLSAASYEQYF.

The J gene is TRBJ1-1, the V gene TRBV5-1. Germline V gene sequence: CDR1 SGHRS, CDR2 YFSETQ. The CDR3 is made up of 12 amino acids. CDR3 residues: CASSEHPREAFF.

This rearrangement joins TRBV6-5 to TRBJ1-5; TCRdb's D gene call, TRBD1, goes unchecked for lack of DNA. Germline V gene data show CDR1 as MNHEY and CDR2 as SVGAGI. The CDR3 is 17 amino acids. The CDR3 sequence is CASSLKAGGAKGQPQHF.

The rearrangement links TRBV29-1 to TRBJ2-3. CDR1 is SQVTM and CDR2 is ANQGSEA in the germline V gene. CDR3 length equals 14 residues. This chain's CDR3 is CSAAGRTSTDTQYF.

The chain carries TRBV6-5 and TRBJ2-1; TCRdb designates TRBD1, a call that cannot be tested without DNA. CDR3 size: 14 residues. Germline V lookup: CDR1 MNHEY, CDR2 SVGAGI. The CDR3 loop is CASSYSAGRSEQFF.

The chain has TRBV7-3 and TRBJ2-1; TCRdb's D gene call, TRBD2, goes unchecked for lack of DNA. CDR3 length: 14 amino acids. CDR1 and CDR2 from the germline V gene are SGHTA and FQGTGA. The CDR3 reads CASSRVGGDNEQFF.

The chain employs TRBV10-3 and TRBJ2-2; lacking DNA, the TRBD2 call made by TCRdb goes unchecked. This CDR3 contains 14 residues. Germline CDR1 reads ENHRY; CDR2 reads SYGVKD. CDR3: CAISGGGRFGELFF.

The chain is built from TRBV18 and TRBJ2-1; the TRBD2 assignment by TCRdb is unverifiable without DNA. Germline V gene lookup returns CDR1 KGHSH and CDR2 LQKENI. The CDR3 length is 16 residues. Here the CDR3 reads CASSPLTSGGAGEQFF. The full variable domain, with the rest looked up from reference TRBV18 and TRBJ2-1, is NAGVMQNPRHLVRRRGQEARLRCSPMKGHSHVYWYRQLPEEGLKFMVYLQKENIIDESGMPKERFSAEFPKEGPSILRIQQVVRGDSAAYFCASSPLTSGGAGEQFFGPGTRLTVL.

The genes are TRBV5-5 and TRBJ1-2; the TCRdb call, TRBD1, lacks DNA for checking. Germline CDR1 and CDR2: SGHKS and YYEKEE (reference sequence). The CDR3 sequence is 16 residues long. The CDR3 sequence: CASSSNPTAVNYGYTF.

CDR3 sequence reads: CASSFGGTGNTIYF. The chain has TRBV5-6 and TRBJ1-3; TCRdb returns TRBD1, unconfirmable since there is no DNA. Germline V CDR1 and CDR2: SGHDT, YYEEEE. The CDR3 length is 14 residues.

This chain uses TRBV9 with TRBJ2-4; the D gene TCRdb calls, TRBD1, cannot be checked with no DNA. CDR1 and CDR2 (germline): SGDLS, YYNGEE. This CDR3 region has 14 residues. The CDR3 region is CASSVGPDISIQYF.

V and J are TRBV10-3 and TRBJ1-1; the TCRdb D gene call, TRBD1, has no DNA to confirm it. The CDR3 is made up of 14 amino acids. The germline V gene has CDR1 ENHRY and CDR2 SYGVKD. The CDR3 is CAIKLYRENTEAFF.

The V call is TRBV18, the J call TRBJ1-2; checking the TCRdb D call of TRBD1 is not possible without DNA. CDR3 size: 15 residues. Germline V CDR1 and CDR2: KGHSH, LQKENI. CDR3 residues: CASSPMGQGNYGYTF.

The V call is TRBV5-1, the J call TRBJ2-7; the D call from TCRdb, TRBD1, cannot be confirmed without DNA. The CDR3 runs to 11 residues. CDR1 is SGHRS and CDR2 is YFSETQ in the germline V gene. This CDR3 is CASSARDEQYF.

The gene calls are TRBV12-3 or TRBV12-4 and TRBJ2-1; TCRdb's D gene call, TRBD2, goes unchecked for lack of DNA. This CDR3 spans 13 amino acids. CDR3 region: CASSLGDWNEQFF.

The V gene is TRBV7-6, the J gene TRBJ2-3; TCRdb outputs TRBD1, but without DNA this stays unchecked. Germline CDR1 and CDR2: SGHVS and FNYEAQ. The CDR3 loop spans 18 amino acids. This CDR3 reads CASSPRDRGSPTADTQYF.

CDR3 region: CASSGIQGVETQYF. V is TRBV5-5 and J is TRBJ2-5; TCRdb designates TRBD1, a call that cannot be tested without DNA. Germline CDR1 and CDR2: SGHKS and YYEKEE (reference sequence). The CDR3 spans 14 residues. Looking up the rest from reference TRBV5-5 and TRBJ2-5 gives the full variable domain: DAGVTQSPTHLIKTRGQQVTLRCSPISGHKSVSWYQQVLGQGPQFIFQYYEKEERGRGNFPDRFSARQFPNYSSELNVNALLLGDSALYLCASSGIQGVETQYFGPGTRLLVL.